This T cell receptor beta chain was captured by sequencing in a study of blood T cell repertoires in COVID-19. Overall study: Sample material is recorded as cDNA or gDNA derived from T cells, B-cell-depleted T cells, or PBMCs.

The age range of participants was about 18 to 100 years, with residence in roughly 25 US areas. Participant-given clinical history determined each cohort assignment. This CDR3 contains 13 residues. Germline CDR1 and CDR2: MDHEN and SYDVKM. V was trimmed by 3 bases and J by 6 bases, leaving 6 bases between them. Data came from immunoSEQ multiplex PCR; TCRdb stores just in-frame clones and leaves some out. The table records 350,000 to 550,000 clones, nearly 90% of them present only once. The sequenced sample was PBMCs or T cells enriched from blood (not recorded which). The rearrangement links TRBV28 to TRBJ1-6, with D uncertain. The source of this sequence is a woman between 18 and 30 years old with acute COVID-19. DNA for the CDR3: TGTGCCAGCAGTTTTCCGGGTAATTCACCCCTCCACTTT. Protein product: CASSFPGNSPLHF. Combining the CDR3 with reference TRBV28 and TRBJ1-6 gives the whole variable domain DVKVTQSSRYLVKRTGEKVFLECVQDMDHENMFWYRQDPGLGLRLIYFSYDVKMKEKGDIPEGYSVSREKKERFSLILESASTNQTSMYLCASSFPGNSPLHFGNGTRLTVT.